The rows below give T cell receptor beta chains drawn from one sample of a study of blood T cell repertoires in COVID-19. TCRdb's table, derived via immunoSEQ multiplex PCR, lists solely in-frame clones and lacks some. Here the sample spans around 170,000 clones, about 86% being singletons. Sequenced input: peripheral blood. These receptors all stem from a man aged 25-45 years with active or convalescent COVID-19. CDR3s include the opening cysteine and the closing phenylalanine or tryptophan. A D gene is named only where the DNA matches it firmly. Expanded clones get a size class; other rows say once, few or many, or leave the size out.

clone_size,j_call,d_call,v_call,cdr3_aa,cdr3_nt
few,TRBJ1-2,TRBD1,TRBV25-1,CASSVGTGSNGYTF,TGTGCCAGCAGTGTTGGGACAGGGTCGAATGGCTACACCTTC
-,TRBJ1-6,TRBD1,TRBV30,CAWSVGGEYNSPLHF,TGTGCCTGGAGTGTAGGGGGCGAATATAATTCACCCCTCCACTTT
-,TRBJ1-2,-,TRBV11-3,CASSPRGTEEGYTF,TGTGCCAGCAGCCCACGGGGGACGGAGGAGGGCTACACCTTC
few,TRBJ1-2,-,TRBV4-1,CASSQLGSGANYGYTF,TGCGCCAGCAGCCAACTGGGCTCGGGGGCTAACTATGGCTACACCTTC
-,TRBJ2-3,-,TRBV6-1,CASSEVRRRTDTQYF,TGTGCCAGCAGTGAAGTGCGGAGACGCACAGATACGCAGTATTTT
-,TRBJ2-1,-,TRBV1,CTSSYFGAYNEQFF,TGCACCAGCAGCTACTTCGGGGCCTACAATGAGCAGTTCTTC
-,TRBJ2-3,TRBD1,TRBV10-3,CAISLTGADTQYF,TGTGCCATCAGTCTAACAGGGGCAGATACGCAGTATTTT
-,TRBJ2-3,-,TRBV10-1,CASLLAGPDTQYF,TGCGCCAGCCTCCTAGCCGGACCAGATACGCAGTATTTT
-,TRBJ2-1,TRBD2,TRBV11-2,CASSLTSGRDEQFF,TGTGCCAGCAGCTTGACTAGCGGGAGAGATGAGCAGTTCTTC
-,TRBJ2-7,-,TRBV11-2,CASSFGQTYEQYF,TGTGCCAGCAGCTTTGGACAGACCTACGAGCAGTACTTC
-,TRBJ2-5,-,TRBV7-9,CASSEPFGRGETQYF,TGTGCCAGCAGCGAACCATTTGGGAGGGGGGAGACCCAGTACTTC
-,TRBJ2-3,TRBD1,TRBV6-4,CASSPWGPDRGGDTQYF,TGTGCCAGCAGCCCCTGGGGTCCGGACAGGGGAGGAGATACGCAGTATTTT
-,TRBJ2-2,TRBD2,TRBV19,CASTIGGMNTGELFF,TGTGCCAGTACCATCGGGGGGATGAACACCGGGGAGCTGTTTTTT
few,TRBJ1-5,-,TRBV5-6,CASSLAQGNQPQHF,TGTGCCAGCAGCTTGGCGCAGGGCAATCAGCCCCAGCATTTT
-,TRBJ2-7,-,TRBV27,CASSFQTGSYEQYF,TGTGCCAGCAGTTTTCAGACAGGTTCCTACGAGCAGTACTTC
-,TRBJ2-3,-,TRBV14,CASSRDGWRGGGTDTQYF,TGTGCCAGCAGCCGAGACGGGTGGCGGGGAGGAGGCACAGATACGCAGTATTTT
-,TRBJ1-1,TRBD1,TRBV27,CASSFGTGSTEAFF,TGTGCCAGCAGTTTCGGGACAGGGAGCACTGAAGCTTTCTTT
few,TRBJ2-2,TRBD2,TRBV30,CAQGSGRLGELFF,TGTGCCCAGGGGAGCGGGAGACTCGGGGAGCTGTTTTTT
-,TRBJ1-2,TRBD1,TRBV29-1,CSVRTGGYGYTF,TGCAGCGTACGGACAGGGGGCTATGGCTACACCTTC
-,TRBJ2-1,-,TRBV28,CASSQTGSARNEQFF,TGTGCCAGCAGTCAAACAGGGAGTGCACGCAATGAGCAGTTCTTC
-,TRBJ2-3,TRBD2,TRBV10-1,CASQLAGGPGDTQYF,TGCGCCAGCCAACTAGCGGGAGGGCCGGGGGATACGCAGTATTTT
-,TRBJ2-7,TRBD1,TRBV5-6,CASSLVQGAYEQYF,TGTGCCAGCAGCTTGGTGCAGGGGGCTTACGAGCAGTACTTC
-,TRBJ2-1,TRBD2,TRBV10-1,CASSAGLAGMSSYNEQFF,TGCGCCAGCAGTGCGGGACTAGCGGGGATGAGCTCCTACAATGAGCAGTTCTTC
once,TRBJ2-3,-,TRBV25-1,CASSPPGPDTQYF,TGTGCCAGCAGCCCCCCAGGCCCAGATACGCAGTATTTT
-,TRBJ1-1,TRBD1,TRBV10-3,CAISGKDRGNTEAFF,TGTGCCATCAGTGGTAAAGACAGGGGTAACACTGAAGCTTTCTTT
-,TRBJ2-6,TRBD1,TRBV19,CASSGTGASSGANVLTF,TGTGCCAGTAGTGGGACAGGGGCCAGCTCTGGGGCCAACGTCCTGACTTTC
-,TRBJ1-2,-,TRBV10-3,CAISESTQGSGYTF,TGTGCCATCAGTGAGTCGACTCAGGGCAGTGGCTACACCTTC
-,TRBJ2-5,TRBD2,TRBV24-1,CATSDSAGGFEETQYF,TGTGCCACCAGTGATTCGGCGGGGGGGTTCGAAGAGACCCAGTACTTC
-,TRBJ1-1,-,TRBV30,CAWSRSAGRTEAFF,TGTGCCTGGAGCCGGTCGGCAGGGCGGACTGAAGCTTTCTTT
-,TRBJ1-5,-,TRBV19,CASSTGPGGGQPQHF,TGTGCCAGTAGTACGGGACCGGGAGGGGGTCAGCCCCAGCATTTT
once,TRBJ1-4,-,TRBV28,CASSRGWTNEKLFF,TGTGCCAGCAGTAGAGGGTGGACTAATGAAAAACTGTTTTTT
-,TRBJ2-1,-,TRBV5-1,CASSLKEGAPEQFF,TGCGCCAGCAGCTTGAAGGAGGGGGCCCCTGAGCAGTTCTTC
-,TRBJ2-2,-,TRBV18,CASSPPAGGLNTGELFF,TGTGCCAGCTCACCACCGGCTGGGGGCCTTAACACCGGGGAGCTGTTTTTT
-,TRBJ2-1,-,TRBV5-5,CASSLNKGDNEQFF,TGTGCCAGCAGCTTGAACAAAGGGGACAATGAGCAGTTCTTC
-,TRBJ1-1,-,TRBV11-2,CASSFRKSRGTEAFF,TGTGCCAGCAGCTTCCGTAAGTCCCGGGGGACTGAAGCTTTCTTT
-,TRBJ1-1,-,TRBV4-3,CASSTQPGGTEAFF,TGCGCCAGCAGTACTCAGCCCGGGGGCACTGAAGCTTTCTTT
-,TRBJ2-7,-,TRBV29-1,CSGYDSYEQYF,TGCAGCGGATACGACAGCTACGAGCAGTACTTC
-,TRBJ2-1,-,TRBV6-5,CASRAGLLGNNEQFF,TGTGCCAGCAGGGCAGGGCTTTTGGGTAACAATGAGCAGTTCTTC
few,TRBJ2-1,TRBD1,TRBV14,CASSHWGQGSYNEQFF,TGTGCCAGCAGCCACTGGGGACAGGGCTCCTACAATGAGCAGTTCTTC
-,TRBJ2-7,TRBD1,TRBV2,CASRDNGQGRYEQYF,TGTGCCAGCAGAGATAATGGACAGGGTCGCTACGAGCAGTACTTC
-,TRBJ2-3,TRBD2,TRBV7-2,CASSLRGTSGYSTDTQYF,TGTGCCAGCAGCCTCCGCGGGACTAGCGGGTATAGCACAGATACGCAGTATTTT
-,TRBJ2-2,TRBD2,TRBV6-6,CASSKRGGLNTGELFF,TGTGCCAGCAGTAAGCGGGGGGGGCTAAACACCGGGGAGCTGTTTTTT
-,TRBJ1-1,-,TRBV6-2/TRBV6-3,CASSYQAFLGASLKAEAFF,TGTGCCAGCAGTTATCAGGCTTTTCTTGGGGCCTCTCTAAAGGCTGAAGCTTTCTTT
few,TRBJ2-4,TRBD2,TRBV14,CASSQARREASLAKNIQYF,TGTGCCAGCAGCCAAGCAAGGCGGGAGGCCAGCCTAGCCAAAAACATTCAGTACTTC
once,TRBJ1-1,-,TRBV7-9,CAGLTPSSYSTEAFF,TGTGCCGGACTAACGCCATCTTCTTATTCCACTGAAGCTTTCTTT